A selection of T cell receptor beta chains follows, all from one sample in a study of T-cell memory formation after mild COVID-19. One entry per CDR3 protein results from TCRdb running MiXCR on the 5' RACE reads. Of 390,000 or so distinct CDR3 sequences in the sample, approximately 16% were seen once. The material sequenced was PBMCs or a T cell subset sorted from them (not recorded which). Source of these receptors: a man aged 18 to 29 who had mild COVID-19 (a few samples of this study predate the infection). Cell type and time point are not known. The CDR3 runs from the conserved cysteine through the conserved F or W. The D gene is left open where the match is weak. Clone size, where shown, is once, few, many, or a class for clones that have expanded.

v_gene: TRBV6-5; abundance: NA; j_gene: TRBJ1-5; d_gene: NA; CDR3aa: CASSYSGLAQPQHF; CDR3nt: TGTGCCAGCAGTTACTCAGGACTCGCTCAGCCCCAGCATTTT
v_gene: TRBV6-5; abundance: many; j_gene: TRBJ1-1; d_gene: NA; CDR3aa: CASSPGGGWWDTEAFF; CDR3nt: TGTGCCAGCAGCCCCGGGGGAGGGTGGTGGGACACTGAAGCTTTCTTT
v_gene: TRBV25-1; abundance: few; j_gene: TRBJ2-7; d_gene: NA; CDR3aa: CASIGTGAGEQYF; CDR3nt: TGTGCCAGCATTGGGACGGGGGCCGGCGAGCAGTACTTC
v_gene: TRBV20-1; abundance: NA; j_gene: TRBJ1-2; d_gene: NA; CDR3aa: CSARPRNYGYTF; CDR3nt: TGCAGTGCACGGCCTCGGAACTATGGCTACACCTTC
v_gene: TRBV4-2; abundance: NA; j_gene: TRBJ2-7; d_gene: NA; CDR3aa: CASSQDLPGGYEQYF; CDR3nt: TGTGCCAGCAGCCAAGATCTGCCAGGGGGGTACGAGCAGTACTTC
v_gene: TRBV7-9; abundance: NA; j_gene: TRBJ1-1; d_gene: NA; CDR3aa: CASSHGTENTEAFF; CDR3nt: TGTGCCAGCAGCCATGGGACGGAGAACACTGAAGCTTTCTTT
v_gene: TRBV5-5; abundance: many; j_gene: TRBJ2-7; d_gene: NA; CDR3aa: CASSLYHHPSYEQYF; CDR3nt: TGTGCCAGCAGCTTGTACCATCACCCCTCCTACGAGCAGTACTTC
v_gene: TRBV7-2; abundance: NA; j_gene: TRBJ2-4; d_gene: NA; CDR3aa: CASSLEGRAGNIQYF; CDR3nt: TGTGCCAGCAGCTTAGAAGGAAGAGCTGGCAACATTCAGTACTTC
v_gene: TRBV6-2/TRBV6-3; abundance: few; j_gene: TRBJ2-1; d_gene: NA; CDR3aa: CASSATGGNEQFF; CDR3nt: TGTGCCAGCAGTGCCACTGGGGGAAATGAGCAGTTCTTC
v_gene: TRBV7-2; abundance: many; j_gene: TRBJ2-3; d_gene: NA; CDR3aa: CASSPYTTDTQYF; CDR3nt: TGTGCCAGCAGCCCCTACACCACAGATACGCAGTATTTT
v_gene: TRBV3-1; abundance: NA; j_gene: TRBJ2-1; d_gene: TRBD2; CDR3aa: CASSGLAGGPYNEQFF; CDR3nt: TGTGCCAGCAGCGGGCTAGCGGGGGGGCCTTACAATGAGCAGTTCTTC
v_gene: TRBV6-5; abundance: NA; j_gene: TRBJ1-4; d_gene: NA; CDR3aa: CASSYSGGRNEKLFF; CDR3nt: TGTGCCAGCAGTTACTCGGGCGGGAGAAATGAAAAACTGTTTTTT
v_gene: TRBV5-1; abundance: many; j_gene: TRBJ1-1; d_gene: NA; CDR3aa: CASSFSTGMNTEAFF; CDR3nt: TGCGCCAGCAGCTTCTCGACCGGCATGAACACTGAAGCTTTCTTT
v_gene: TRBV24-1; abundance: NA; j_gene: TRBJ2-6; d_gene: NA; CDR3aa: CATSDGGHSGANVLTF; CDR3nt: TGTGCCACCAGTGACGGAGGACACTCTGGGGCCAACGTCCTGACTTTC
v_gene: TRBV25-1; abundance: few; j_gene: TRBJ2-1; d_gene: TRBD2; CDR3aa: CASSVYYRGGNEQFF; CDR3nt: TGTGCCAGCAGTGTTTACTATCGGGGAGGGAATGAGCAGTTCTTC
v_gene: TRBV9; abundance: NA; j_gene: TRBJ2-1; d_gene: NA; CDR3aa: CASSPDSAGWSYNEQFF; CDR3nt: TGTGCCAGCAGCCCCGATTCGGCAGGGTGGTCCTACAATGAGCAGTTCTTC
v_gene: TRBV20-1; abundance: NA; j_gene: TRBJ1-2; d_gene: NA; CDR3aa: CSAPGTNYGYTF; CDR3nt: TGCAGTGCTCCCGGGACTAACTATGGCTACACCTTC
v_gene: TRBV7-2; abundance: few; j_gene: TRBJ2-7; d_gene: NA; CDR3aa: CASSPGGAQDHEQYF; CDR3nt: TGTGCCAGCAGCCCAGGAGGGGCCCAGGATCATGAGCAGTACTTC
v_gene: TRBV11-2; abundance: few; j_gene: TRBJ2-7; d_gene: NA; CDR3aa: CASSLEYRVGEQYF; CDR3nt: TGTGCCAGCAGCTTAGAGTACAGGGTAGGCGAGCAGTACTTC
v_gene: TRBV4-2; abundance: NA; j_gene: TRBJ2-7; d_gene: NA; CDR3aa: CASSQDNIQGYEQYF; CDR3nt: TGTGCCAGCAGCCAAGATAACATTCAGGGCTACGAGCAGTACTTC
v_gene: TRBV12-3/TRBV12-4; abundance: NA; j_gene: TRBJ2-7; d_gene: TRBD2; CDR3aa: CATRTSGDYEQYF; CDR3nt: TGTGCCACCAGGACTAGCGGGGACTACGAGCAGTACTTC
v_gene: TRBV27; abundance: NA; j_gene: TRBJ1-1; d_gene: TRBD1; CDR3aa: CASKTTGQGDTEAFF; CDR3nt: TGTGCCAGCAAAACCACCGGACAGGGGGACACTGAAGCTTTCTTT
v_gene: TRBV7-9; abundance: NA; j_gene: TRBJ1-6; d_gene: NA; CDR3aa: CASSLDRVTGGDSPLHF; CDR3nt: TGTGCCAGCAGCTTAGATCGGGTTACAGGAGGTGATTCACCCCTCCACTTT
v_gene: TRBV14; abundance: NA; j_gene: TRBJ1-2; d_gene: NA; CDR3aa: CASSQEGRKGGYTF; CDR3nt: TGTGCCAGCAGCCAAGAGGGCAGGAAGGGTGGCTACACCTTC
v_gene: TRBV7-3; abundance: NA; j_gene: TRBJ2-7; d_gene: NA; CDR3aa: CASSWMAGPAYEQYF; CDR3nt: TGTGCCAGCAGCTGGATGGCGGGGCCCGCCTACGAGCAGTACTTC
v_gene: TRBV7-9; abundance: few; j_gene: TRBJ2-3; d_gene: NA; CDR3aa: CASSLSGAVDTQYF; CDR3nt: TGTGCCAGCAGCTTATCAGGGGCCGTAGATACGCAGTATTTT
v_gene: TRBV5-8; abundance: NA; j_gene: TRBJ2-5; d_gene: TRBD2; CDR3aa: CASSRPGLARETQYF; CDR3nt: TGTGCCAGCAGCCGACCCGGACTAGCCCGAGAGACCCAGTACTTC
v_gene: TRBV7-2; abundance: NA; j_gene: TRBJ1-1; d_gene: NA; CDR3aa: CASSPQGGRPGTEAFF; CDR3nt: TGTGCCAGCAGCCCCCAGGGCGGGCGACCGGGCACTGAAGCTTTCTTT
v_gene: TRBV4-2; abundance: NA; j_gene: TRBJ2-1; d_gene: TRBD2; CDR3aa: CASSQEVGLGGNEQFF; CDR3nt: TGTGCCAGCAGCCAAGAAGTGGGACTAGGAGGCAATGAGCAGTTCTTC
v_gene: TRBV7-9; abundance: few; j_gene: TRBJ2-1; d_gene: TRBD1; CDR3aa: CASSLAGTGAYNEQFF; CDR3nt: TGTGCCAGCAGTTTAGCCGGGACAGGGGCCTACAATGAGCAGTTCTTC
v_gene: TRBV7-9; abundance: few; j_gene: TRBJ1-2; d_gene: TRBD1; CDR3aa: CASSYGQGLDYGYTF; CDR3nt: TGTGCCAGCAGCTACGGACAGGGGCTGGACTATGGCTACACCTTC
v_gene: TRBV5-1; abundance: NA; j_gene: TRBJ1-1; d_gene: NA; CDR3aa: CASNVAQMNTEAFF; CDR3nt: TGCGCCAGCAACGTAGCCCAGATGAACACTGAAGCTTTCTTT
v_gene: TRBV12-5; abundance: NA; j_gene: TRBJ1-1; d_gene: TRBD1; CDR3aa: CASGPGQGVSTEAFF; CDR3nt: TGTGCTAGTGGCCCCGGACAGGGGGTTAGCACTGAAGCTTTCTTT
v_gene: TRBV6-1; abundance: NA; j_gene: TRBJ2-2; d_gene: NA; CDR3aa: CASSSWEGTGELFF; CDR3nt: TGTGCCAGCAGTTCCTGGGAAGGCACCGGGGAGCTGTTTTTT
v_gene: TRBV4-1; abundance: few; j_gene: TRBJ2-6; d_gene: TRBD1; CDR3aa: CASSRGQLNSGANVLTF; CDR3nt: TGCGCCAGCAGCCGGGGACAGCTAAACTCTGGGGCCAACGTCCTGACTTTC
v_gene: TRBV7-2; abundance: NA; j_gene: TRBJ1-2; d_gene: NA; CDR3aa: CASSIGQRYGYTF; CDR3nt: TGTGCCAGCAGCATAGGACAGCGCTATGGCTACACCTTC
v_gene: TRBV6-2/TRBV6-3; abundance: NA; j_gene: TRBJ1-1; d_gene: TRBD1; CDR3aa: CASRRTGVYTEAFF; CDR3nt: TGTGCCAGCAGACGGACAGGGGTTTACACTGAAGCTTTCTTT
v_gene: TRBV21-1; abundance: few; j_gene: TRBJ2-1; d_gene: NA; CDR3aa: CASSKGDPWGEQFF; CDR3nt: TGTGCCAGCAGCAAAGGCGACCCCTGGGGTGAGCAGTTCTTC
v_gene: TRBV6-5; abundance: NA; j_gene: TRBJ2-7; d_gene: NA; CDR3aa: CASSYSPLRHYEQYF; CDR3nt: TGTGCCAGCAGTTACTCGCCTCTACGACACTACGAGCAGTACTTC
v_gene: TRBV4-1; abundance: NA; j_gene: TRBJ2-7; d_gene: NA; CDR3aa: CASSQEGGILTYEQYF; CDR3nt: TGCGCCAGCAGCCAAGAAGGAGGGATCCTCACCTACGAGCAGTACTTC
v_gene: TRBV18; abundance: NA; j_gene: TRBJ1-6; d_gene: NA; CDR3aa: CASSPMRQANSPLHF; CDR3nt: TGTGCCAGCTCACCAATGAGGCAGGCGAATTCACCCCTCCACTTT
v_gene: TRBV4-3; abundance: NA; j_gene: TRBJ2-5; d_gene: NA; CDR3aa: CASSQDGAAPQETQYF; CDR3nt: TGCGCCAGCAGCCAAGACGGGGCGGCACCACAAGAGACCCAGTACTTC
v_gene: TRBV4-1; abundance: NA; j_gene: TRBJ1-2; d_gene: TRBD1; CDR3aa: CASSPSGGQGGYGYTF; CDR3nt: TGCGCCAGCAGCCCCTCTGGGGGACAGGGCGGCTATGGCTACACCTTC
v_gene: TRBV6-5; abundance: NA; j_gene: TRBJ1-1; d_gene: NA; CDR3aa: CASSIEQTMNTEAFF; CDR3nt: TGTGCCAGCAGTATCGAACAGACTATGAACACTGAAGCTTTCTTT
v_gene: TRBV5-1; abundance: few; j_gene: TRBJ2-3; d_gene: NA; CDR3aa: CASSNMEGPGDTQYF; CDR3nt: TGCGCCAGCAGCAACATGGAGGGGCCAGGAGATACGCAGTATTTT
v_gene: TRBV3-1; abundance: many; j_gene: TRBJ1-4; d_gene: NA; CDR3aa: CASSQEGEKLFF; CDR3nt: TGTGCCAGCAGCCAAGAAGGGGAAAAACTGTTTTTT
v_gene: TRBV20-1; abundance: NA; j_gene: TRBJ2-3; d_gene: NA; CDR3aa: CSASPRPTIDTQYF; CDR3nt: TGCAGTGCAAGTCCCAGACCGACCATAGATACGCAGTATTTT
v_gene: TRBV7-2; abundance: NA; j_gene: TRBJ1-1; d_gene: NA; CDR3aa: CASSPQYSTEAFF; CDR3nt: TGTGCCAGCAGCCCTCAATACTCCACTGAAGCTTTCTTT
v_gene: TRBV27; abundance: NA; j_gene: TRBJ1-6; d_gene: TRBD1; CDR3aa: CASSVSGGNSPLHF; CDR3nt: TGTGCCAGCAGTGTATCAGGGGGTAATTCACCCCTCCACTTT
v_gene: TRBV12-3/TRBV12-4; abundance: many; j_gene: TRBJ1-2; d_gene: NA; CDR3aa: CASSSTGSYGYTF; CDR3nt: TGTGCCAGCAGTTCGACAGGTTCCTATGGCTACACCTTC
v_gene: TRBV7-9; abundance: few; j_gene: TRBJ2-3; d_gene: NA; CDR3aa: CASSSGTRSQYF; CDR3nt: TGTGCCAGCAGCTCCGGGACCCGGTCGCAGTATTTT
v_gene: TRBV20-1; abundance: NA; j_gene: TRBJ2-1; d_gene: TRBD2; CDR3aa: CSARGLAGEINEQFF; CDR3nt: TGCAGTGCTAGAGGATTAGCGGGGGAGATTAATGAGCAGTTCTTC
v_gene: TRBV28; abundance: few; j_gene: TRBJ2-5; d_gene: NA; CDR3aa: CASRDPSGTGETQYF; CDR3nt: TGTGCCAGCAGGGACCCTAGCGGGACAGGAGAGACCCAGTACTTC